One sample yielded the 10 T cell receptor beta chains listed below, sequenced in a study of OX40 agonist ivuxolimab in advanced cancers. Method: immunoSEQ multiplex PCR; TCRdb's copy keeps in-frame clones and lacks some. The data contain about 62,000 clones, 92% of them singletons. This specimen consisted of CD4+ or CD8+ T cells sorted from blood, obtained in a trial of the OX40 agonist ivuxolimab. The receptor source for this set is an adult with an advanced solid tumor such as melanoma, head and neck, liver or kidney cancer.

This clone showed up just a few times. The genes are TRBV5-4 and TRBJ1-1; D not certain. Germline V gene sequence: CDR1 SGHNT, CDR2 YYREEE (reference sequence). The CDR3 sequence is 14 residues long. The V end lost 6 bases, the J end lost 0 bases, and 12 bases lay between the germline ends. The CDR3 spells CASNRANLNTEAFF. The CDR3 nucleotides are TGTGCCAGCAATAGGGCTAACCTGAACACTGAAGCTTTCTTT. Full variable domain (rest looked up from reference TRBV5-4 and TRBJ1-1): ETGVTQSPTHLIKTRGQQVTLRCSSQSGHNTVSWYQQALGQGPQFIFQYYREEENGRGNFPPRFSGLQFPNYSSELNVNALELDDSALYLCASNRANLNTEAFFGQGTRLTVV.

This clone appeared once. The chain is built from TRBV5-1 and TRBJ2-1; possibly TRBD1 for D (6 bases). Germline V gene lookup returns CDR1 SGHRS and CDR2 YFSETQ. V was pared by 1 base and J by 7 bases, with 9 bases between. There are 13 residues in the CDR3. For the CDR3, the DNA is TGCGCCAGCAGCTTGAATGACAGGAATGAGCAGTTCTTC. Amino acids: CASSLNDRNEQFF.

The table lists this clone with a count of one. The chain carries TRBV29-1 and TRBJ2-3, with D hard to call. The V end was cut by 4 bases, the J end by 2 bases, with 4 bases between. The CDR3 runs to 11 residues. Looked up from germline, CDR1 is SQVTM and CDR2 is ANQGSEA. The CDR3 DNA reads TGCAGCGTTGGGGCCACAGATACGCAGTATTTT. Protein: CSVGATDTQYF.

This chain uses TRBV10-3 with TRBJ2-5; 7 bases fit TRBD1. The length of the CDR3 is 14 residues. From germline, CDR1 is ENHRY and CDR2 SYGVKD. J was trimmed by 5 bases and V by 4 bases; bases with no gene match: 7. CDR3 protein: CAISGRQGRETQYF. In nucleotides, the CDR3 is TGTGCCATCAGTGGTAGACAGGGCAGGGAGACCCAGTACTTC.

The chain employs TRBV4-2 and TRBJ1-1; D call uncertain. Trimming shortened V by 5 bases and J by 1 base, and 11 bases separated the two germline ends. This CDR3 contains 14 residues. CDR1 and CDR2 from the germline V gene are LGHNA and YNFKEQ. CDR3 region: CASSLGRTNTEAFF. CDR3 DNA sequence: TGTGCCAGCAGCTTGGGAAGGACGAACACTGAAGCTTTCTTT.

CDR3 sequence (DNA): TGTGCCAGCATGCCGAGCCAGGGGTTTTCCTACGAGCAGTACTTC. This encodes CASMPSQGFSYEQYF. This chain links TRBV6-6 with TRBJ2-7; D perhaps matches TRBD1 (6 bases). V shed 7 bases and J shed 1 base, with 17 bases lying between them. The CDR3 extends over 15 amino acids. Looked up from germline, CDR1 is MNHNY and CDR2 is SVGAGI (reference sequence).

V and J are TRBV5-1 and TRBJ2-1; TRBD2 is a possible D gene (5 bases). Germline assignment: CDR1 SGHRS and CDR2 YFSETQ. This CDR3 has 15 residues. Trimming cost V 0 bases and J 0 bases, with 7 bases left between them. CDR3 sequence (DNA): TGCGCCAGCAGCTTGGTCGGGGTCTCCTACAATGAGCAGTTCTTC. Protein product: CASSLVGVSYNEQFF.

The chain joins TRBV6-5 to TRBJ2-1; 9 positions match TRBD1. Germline trimming cut 6 bases from V and 4 bases from J; bases unmatched to any gene: 4. Germline V CDR1 and CDR2: MNHEY, SVGAGI. This CDR3 contains 14 residues. The CDR3, as DNA: TGTGCCAGCAGCCCCGGGACAGGGTACAATGAGCAGTTCTTC. Translation: CASSPGTGYNEQFF.

J is TRBJ2-3 and V is TRBV2, with TRBD2 matching 9 bases. Germline V lookup: CDR1 SNHLY, CDR2 FYNNEI. Unmatched junction bases numbered 8, after V lost 2 bases and J lost 2 bases. This CDR3 has 17 residues. The CDR3 sequence is CASSELVSGGFTDTQYF. The CDR3 DNA follows: TGTGCCAGCAGTGAACTAGTTAGCGGGGGATTCACAGATACGCAGTATTTT.

This sequence joins TRBV4-2 and TRBJ1-6; 8 nucleotides line up with TRBD1. Trimming cost V 2 bases and J 6 bases; bases outside gene matches: 9. Germline assignment: CDR1 LGHNA and CDR2 YNFKEQ. The CDR3 length is 17 residues. CDR3 nucleotides: TGTGCCAGCAGCCAACAAGACAGGGGCCTAGGTAATTCACCCCTCCACTTT. This sequence encodes CASSQQDRGLGNSPLHF.